This T cell receptor (beta chain) appears in the sequencing data of a study of cytomegalovirus exposure and HLA in healthy donors. Study-level points and caveats: In a later analysis, first-cohort TCR clusters were found to tend to co-occur in the roughly 120 validation repertoires.

To note about this clone: Its cognate antigen is unknown.

Among the 110 or so subjects of the validation cohort, separate from the approximately 700-subject first cohort, were the donors. Germline values: CDR1 SGHNT, CDR2 YYREEE (reference sequence). The CDR3 runs 16 residues. V was clipped by 0 bases and J by 9 bases, with 16 bases between them. Produced via immunoSEQ multiplex PCR; TCRdb's table is partial and in-frame only. The table includes 71,000 or so clones, about 94% detected once. The source is a man aged 18 to 30 in good health and CMV-seropositive. V gene TRBV5-4 combines with J gene TRBJ1-6; the D gene is possibly TRBD1 (6 bases). Sequencing input: PBMCs. The CDR3 sequence: CASSLVGDGGPSPLHF. The CDR3 DNA reads as TGTGCCAGCAGCTTGGTCGGGGACGGGGGGCCTTCACCCCTCCACTTT.